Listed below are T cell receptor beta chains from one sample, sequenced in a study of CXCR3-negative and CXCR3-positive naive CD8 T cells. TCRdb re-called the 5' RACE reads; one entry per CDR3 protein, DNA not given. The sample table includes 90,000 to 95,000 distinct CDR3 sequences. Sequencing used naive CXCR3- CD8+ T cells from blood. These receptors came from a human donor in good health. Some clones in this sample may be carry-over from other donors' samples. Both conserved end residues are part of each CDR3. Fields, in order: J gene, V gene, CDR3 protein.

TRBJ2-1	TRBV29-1	CSVVALLGNEQFF
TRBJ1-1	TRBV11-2	CASSLQGAGTEAFF
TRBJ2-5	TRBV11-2	CASSLGPAEGTVQYF
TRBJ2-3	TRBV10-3	CAISESITGLPDTQYF
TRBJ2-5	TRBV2	CASGGTGDPQETQYF
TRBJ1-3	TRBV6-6	CASSSRRSGNTIYF
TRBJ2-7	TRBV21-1	CASSATPDRAWGVEQYF
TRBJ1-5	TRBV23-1	CASSTGGKSNQPQHF
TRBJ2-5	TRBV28	CASSLLAEETQYF
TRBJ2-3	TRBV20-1	CSATTGTALADTQYF
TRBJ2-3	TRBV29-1	CSAPGGHTQYF
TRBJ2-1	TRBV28	CASSREGQGFSNEQFF
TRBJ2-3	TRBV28	CASSQETSYTDTQYF
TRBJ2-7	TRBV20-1	CSASGDSSYEQYF
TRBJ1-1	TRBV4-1	CASSQDRGLSEAFF
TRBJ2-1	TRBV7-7	CASSIATHNEQFF
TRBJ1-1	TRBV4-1	CASSQGAVNQGGNTEAFF
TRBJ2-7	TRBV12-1	CASRDEEESEQYF
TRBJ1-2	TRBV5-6	CASSLTPGTGSGGYTF
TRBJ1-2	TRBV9	CASSVAPNYGYTF
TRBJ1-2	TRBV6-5	CASSYREGQNYGYTF
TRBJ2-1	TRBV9	CASSTDNEQFF
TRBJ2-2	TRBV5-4	CASSFYTGELFF
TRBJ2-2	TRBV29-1	CSVLSGGGTGELFF
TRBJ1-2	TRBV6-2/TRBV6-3	CASSYGGQGESGYTF
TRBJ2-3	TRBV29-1	CSVAGTGATDTQYF